The sequence of this TCR beta chain was determined in a study of T cell responses to AZD1222 COVID-19 vaccine. Sequenced by immunoSEQ multiplex PCR; TCRdb stores in-frame clones only, minus some. The sample lists some 93,000 clones; roughly 88% were seen once. This clone has a single count. The antigen is not known. The CDR3 has 13 amino acids. Germline V gene lookup returns CDR1 LGHDT and CDR2 YNNKEL (reference sequence). V shed 4 bases and J shed 2 bases, with 7 bases lying between them. Second doses that came at about 4 or about 12 weeks were put together. Whole-study findings and limits: Baseline serology detected seropositivity in only six or seven AZD1222 recipients. Vaccination with two AZD1222 doses was followed by a rise in Spike-specific TCR breadth and depth.

J is TRBJ2-3 and V is TRBV3-1 (or the pseudogene TRBV3-2); D remains ambiguous. Sequencing was performed on peripheral blood, taken 28 days after the second AZD1222 dose. This clonotype was sampled from an adult who received the AZD1222 COVID-19 vaccine. This CDR3 is CASSPGLTDTQYF. CDR3 in DNA: TGTGCCAGCAGCCCTGGCCTCACAGATACGCAGTATTTT.